The source of this T cell receptor (beta chain) is a study of T cells in women clearing cervical HPV infection. Overall study: Controls gave blood once infection was undetectable; cases at lesion identification.

General study results and limits: TRBV6-7 abundance was lower in cases than controls (0.11% versus 0.16%). Combining TCR richness with V gene abundances gave approximately 0.84 AUC.

Sequencing was performed with immunoSEQ multiplex PCR; in TCRdb, only in-frame clones are kept and a portion is missing. Its listing shows about 20,000 clones. This CDR3 is 14 amino acids long. CDR1 SGHDT and CDR2 YYEEEE come from the germline V gene. The V segment lost 4 bases and the J segment 3 bases; nucleotides outside the gene matches: 4. In regard to this clone: Antigen unknown. The read comes to an end 3 residues before the CDR3 does, leaving the germline J gene to fill in the end.

V gene TRBV5-6 combines with J gene TRBJ1-1; 9 nucleotides line up with TRBD1. The TCR was taken from a woman aged 18-69 years with a cervical HPV16 infection that either progressed to CIN3+ or cleared (not recorded which). Sequencing used blood buffy coat. The CDR3 sequence is CASSLYRGHTEAFF. Partial CDR3 DNA: TGTGCCAGCAGCCTCTACAGGGGGCACACTGAA.